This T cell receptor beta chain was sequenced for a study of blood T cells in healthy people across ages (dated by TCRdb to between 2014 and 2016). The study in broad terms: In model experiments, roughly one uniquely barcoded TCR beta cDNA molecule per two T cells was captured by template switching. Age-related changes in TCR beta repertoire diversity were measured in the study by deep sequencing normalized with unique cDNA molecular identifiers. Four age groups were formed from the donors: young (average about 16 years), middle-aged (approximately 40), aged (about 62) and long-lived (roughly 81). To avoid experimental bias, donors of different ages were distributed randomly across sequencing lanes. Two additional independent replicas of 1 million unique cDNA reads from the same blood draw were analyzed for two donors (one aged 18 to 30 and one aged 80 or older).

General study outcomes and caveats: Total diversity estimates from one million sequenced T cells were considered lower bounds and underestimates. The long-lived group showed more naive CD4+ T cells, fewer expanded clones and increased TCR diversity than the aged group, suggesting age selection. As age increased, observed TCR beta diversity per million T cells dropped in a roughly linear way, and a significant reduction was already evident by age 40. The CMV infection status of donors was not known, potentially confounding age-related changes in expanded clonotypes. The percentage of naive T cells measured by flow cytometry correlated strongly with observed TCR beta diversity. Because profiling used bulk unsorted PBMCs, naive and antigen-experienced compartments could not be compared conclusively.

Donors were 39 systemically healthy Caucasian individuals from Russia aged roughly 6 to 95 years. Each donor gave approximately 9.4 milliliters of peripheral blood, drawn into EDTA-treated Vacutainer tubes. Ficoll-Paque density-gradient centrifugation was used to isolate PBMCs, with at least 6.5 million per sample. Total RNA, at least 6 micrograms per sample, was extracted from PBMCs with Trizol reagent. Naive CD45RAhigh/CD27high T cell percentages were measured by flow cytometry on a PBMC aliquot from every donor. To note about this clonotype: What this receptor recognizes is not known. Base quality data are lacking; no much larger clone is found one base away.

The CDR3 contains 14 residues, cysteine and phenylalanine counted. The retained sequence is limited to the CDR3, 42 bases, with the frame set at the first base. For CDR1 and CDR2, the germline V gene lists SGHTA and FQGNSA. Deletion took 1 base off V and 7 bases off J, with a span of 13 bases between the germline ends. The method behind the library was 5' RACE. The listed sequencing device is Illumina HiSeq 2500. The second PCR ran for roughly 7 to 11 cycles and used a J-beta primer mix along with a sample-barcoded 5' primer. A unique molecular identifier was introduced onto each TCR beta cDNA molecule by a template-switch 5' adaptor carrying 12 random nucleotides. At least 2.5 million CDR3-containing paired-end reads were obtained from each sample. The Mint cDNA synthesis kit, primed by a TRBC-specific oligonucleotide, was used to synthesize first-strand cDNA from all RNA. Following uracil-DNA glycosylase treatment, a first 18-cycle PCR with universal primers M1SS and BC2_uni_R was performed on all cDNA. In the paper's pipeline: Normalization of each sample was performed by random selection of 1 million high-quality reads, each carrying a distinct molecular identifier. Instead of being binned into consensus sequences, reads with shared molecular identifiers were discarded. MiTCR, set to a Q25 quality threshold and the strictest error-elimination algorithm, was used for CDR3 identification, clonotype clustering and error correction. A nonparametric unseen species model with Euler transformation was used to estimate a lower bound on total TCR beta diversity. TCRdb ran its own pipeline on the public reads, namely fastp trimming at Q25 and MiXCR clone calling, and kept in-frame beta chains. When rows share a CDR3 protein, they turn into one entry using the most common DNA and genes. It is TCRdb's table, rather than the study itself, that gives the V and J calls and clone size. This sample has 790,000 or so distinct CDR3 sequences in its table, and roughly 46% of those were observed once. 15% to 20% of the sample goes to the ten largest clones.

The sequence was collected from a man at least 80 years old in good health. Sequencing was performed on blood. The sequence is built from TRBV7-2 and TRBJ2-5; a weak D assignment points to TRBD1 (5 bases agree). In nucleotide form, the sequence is TGTGCCAGCAGCTTAGAAAGGGTACAGGCGACCCAGTACTTC. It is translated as CASSLERVQATQYF.